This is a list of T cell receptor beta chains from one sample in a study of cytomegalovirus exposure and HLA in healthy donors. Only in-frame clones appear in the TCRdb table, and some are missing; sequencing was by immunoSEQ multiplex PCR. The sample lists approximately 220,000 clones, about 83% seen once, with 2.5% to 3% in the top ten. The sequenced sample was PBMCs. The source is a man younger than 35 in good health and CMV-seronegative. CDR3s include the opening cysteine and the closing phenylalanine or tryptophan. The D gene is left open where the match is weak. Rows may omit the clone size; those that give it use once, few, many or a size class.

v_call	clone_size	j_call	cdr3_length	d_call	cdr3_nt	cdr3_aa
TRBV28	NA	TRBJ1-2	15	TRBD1	TGTGCCAGCAGCCCGTCAGGACAGGGGGCCTATGGCTACACCTTC	CASSPSGQGAYGYTF
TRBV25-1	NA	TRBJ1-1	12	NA	TGTGCCAGCAGTGAAAGAGCCTATGAAGCTTTCTTT	CASSERAYEAFF
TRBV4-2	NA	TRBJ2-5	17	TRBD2	TGTGCCAGCAGCCAAGTGGGGACTAGCGGGAGCGGAGAGACCCAGTACTTC	CASSQVGTSGSGETQYF
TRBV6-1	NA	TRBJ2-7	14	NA	TGTGCCACCCTACAGGTTTTGAGCTCCTACGAGCAGTACTTC	CATLQVLSSYEQYF
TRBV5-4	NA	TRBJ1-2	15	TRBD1	TGTGCCAGCAGTTTGGACAGGAGATCTAACTATGGCTACACCTTC	CASSLDRRSNYGYTF
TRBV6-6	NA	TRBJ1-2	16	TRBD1	TGTGCCAGCAGTCTACAGGGGGCGCCGATAACCTATGGCTACACCTTC	CASSLQGAPITYGYTF
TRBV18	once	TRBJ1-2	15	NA	TGTGCCAGCTCACGACTGAACAGGGATTACTATGGCTACACCTTC	CASSRLNRDYYGYTF
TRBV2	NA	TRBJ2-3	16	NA	TGTGCCAGCAGTGAGTTCTCAGGTCCCCGCACAGATACGCAGTATTTT	CASSEFSGPRTDTQYF
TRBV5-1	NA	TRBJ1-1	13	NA	TGCGCCAGCAGCCTCAGTCTTCTCACTGAAGCTTTCTTT	CASSLSLLTEAFF
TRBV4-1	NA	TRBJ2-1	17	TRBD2	TGCGCCAGCAGCCAAGCCCCCAGCGGGAGGGCCTACAATGAGCAGTTCTTC	CASSQAPSGRAYNEQFF
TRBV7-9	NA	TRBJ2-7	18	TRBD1	TGTGCCAGCAGCTTCCTGTCCCCGGGACAGGGGGTCTCCTACGAGCAGTACTTC	CASSFLSPGQGVSYEQYF
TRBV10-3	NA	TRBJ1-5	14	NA	TGTGCCATCAGTGAGTCGACAAACAGTCAGCCCCAGCATTTT	CAISESTNSQPQHF
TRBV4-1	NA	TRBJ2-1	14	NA	TGCGCCAGCAGATTTGGACACAAGAACGGTGAGCAGTTCTTC	CASRFGHKNGEQFF
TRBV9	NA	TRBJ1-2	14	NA	TGTGCCAGCAGCGGGACCGAGGGGAGGTATGGCTACACCTTC	CASSGTEGRYGYTF
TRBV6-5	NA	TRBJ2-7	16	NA	TGTGCCAGCAGTTACCGTGGACAGGGAGGGTTCTACGAGCAGTACTTC	CASSYRGQGGFYEQYF
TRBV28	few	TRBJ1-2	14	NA	TGTGCCAGCAGTTTCAGAGATACCGACTTAGGCTACACCTTC	CASSFRDTDLGYTF
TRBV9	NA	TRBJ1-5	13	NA	TGTGCCAGCAGCGTAGACGGAGTAGGGCCCCAGCATTTT	CASSVDGVGPQHF
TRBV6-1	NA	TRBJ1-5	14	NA	TGTGCCAGCAGCCCCTCGACAGTGAATCAGCCCCAGCATTTT	CASSPSTVNQPQHF
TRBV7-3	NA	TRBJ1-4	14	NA	TGTGCCAGCAGCTTTTCGGGTCCTAATGAAAAACTGTTTTTT	CASSFSGPNEKLFF
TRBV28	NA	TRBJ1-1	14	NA	TGTGCCAGCAGCCCGGGAGGGGCGAACACTGAAGCTTTCTTT	CASSPGGANTEAFF
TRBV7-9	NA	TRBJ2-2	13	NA	TGTGCCAGCGGCCAGGCCAGGACCGGGGAGCTGTTTTTT	CASGQARTGELFF
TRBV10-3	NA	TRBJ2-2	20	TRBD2	TGTGCCATCAGTGAGTTCGGGCGGGAGTCTCAAGTCGGGAACACCGGGGAGCTGTTTTTT	CAISEFGRESQVGNTGELFF